These 16 T cell receptor beta chains were sequenced from one sample in a study of spatial heterogeneity in lung cancer. Whole-study findings and limits: It was found that expanded intratumoral alpha and beta TCR counts tracked tumor mutation counts.

Time point given: sample taken at primary tumor resection. TCRdb analysed the 5' RACE reads with MiXCR anew, one entry per CDR3 protein. The sample has about 10,000 distinct CDR3 sequences, roughly an eighth seen once. Their specific antigens are unknown. The sequenced sample was lung tumor tissue, obtained at surgery. Receptors were obtained from a male donor with early-stage non-small cell lung cancer.

This clonotype was found many times. The J gene is TRBJ2-3, the V gene TRBV4-1; tentatively, D is TRBD2 (5 bases). Germline V lookup: CDR1 MGHRA, CDR2 YSYEKL. This CDR3 is 16 amino acids long. Trimming pared 0 bases from V and 0 bases from J, leaving 10 bases between. The CDR3 here is CASSQDYGESTDTQYF. The CDR3 nucleotides read TGCGCCAGCAGCCAAGATTACGGGGAGAGCACAGATACGCAGTATTTT.

The sample holds many counts of this clonotype. The J gene is TRBJ2-2, the V gene TRBV2, with D perhaps TRBD2 (6 bases). V dropped 1 base and J dropped 3 bases, with 12 bases sitting between them. Per the germline V gene, CDR1 is SNHLY and CDR2 is FYNNEI. This CDR3 comprises 16 residues. CDR3 sequence (DNA): TGTGCCAGCAGTGAAGTTGGAGGGCGGGACACCGGGGAGCTGTTTTTT. Translated, it gives CASSEVGGRDTGELFF.

By proportion, this clonotype is medium-sized. The chain recombines TRBV6-2 or TRBV6-3 with TRBJ2-7; no clear D. This CDR3 is 12 amino acids long. V shed 9 bases and J shed 9 bases, with 18 bases lying between them. CDR1 is MNHEY and CDR2 is SVGEGT in the germline V gene. The CDR3 here is CASRTAASWQYF. The CDR3 DNA sequence: TGTGCCAGTAGAACGGCGGCCTCTTGGCAGTACTTC.

By sample fraction, this clonotype is medium-sized. The V call is TRBV6-5, the J call TRBJ1-1; no reliable D call. Deletions cut 2 bases from V and 0 bases from J, with 7 bases between. Germline V CDR1 and CDR2: MNHEY, SVGAGI. CDR3 length: 14 amino acids. In nucleotides, the CDR3 is TGTGCCAGCAGTTACAGTCAGATGAACACTGAAGCTTTCTTT. Translated: CASSYSQMNTEAFF.

The sample holds many counts of this clonotype. The chain combines TRBV27 with TRBJ1-6, with D tentatively TRBD1 (5 bases). CDR3 length: 13 residues. V was cut by 6 bases and J by 8 bases, with 11 bases left in between. Germline lookup yields CDR1 MNHEY and CDR2 SMNVEV (reference sequence). CDR3 amino acids: CASSSDSYSPLHF. DNA for the CDR3: TGTGCCAGCAGCTCTGACAGCTATTCACCCCTCCACTTT.

This clonotype occurred many times. The chain has TRBV2 and TRBJ1-1; 7 bases align to TRBD1. Looked up from germline, CDR1 is SNHLY and CDR2 is FYNNEI. With 4 bases clipped from V and 5 bases from J, the junction kept 4 bases outside the gene matches. The CDR3 is made up of 13 amino acids. CDR3 protein: CASSVGTVTEAFF. The CDR3 region has the DNA TGTGCCAGCAGTGTCGGGACAGTTACTGAAGCTTTCTTT.

This clonotype was seen repeatedly, ten times or more. This chain uses TRBV6-5 with TRBJ1-1, with 11 positions matching TRBD1. The germline V gene has CDR1 MNHEY and CDR2 SVGAGI. The CDR3 contains 13 residues. The V gene end was trimmed by 5 bases and the J gene end by 11 bases; junction bases not matched to a gene: 7. The CDR3 loop is CASSGQGAMTAFF. CDR3 in DNA: TGTGCCAGCAGTGGACAGGGGGCGATGACGGCTTTCTTT.

This clonotype was counted many times. The V gene is TRBV5-6, the J gene TRBJ2-3; 11 bases agree with TRBD2. CDR3 length: 18 amino acids. V dropped 4 bases and J dropped 3; count of bases not matched to a gene: 13. Per germline, CDR1 SGHDT and CDR2 YYEEEE. For the CDR3, the DNA is TGTGCCAGCAGCCTTTTTGGTCTGACTAGCGGGAAAACAGATACGCAGTATTTT. Amino acid sequence: CASSLFGLTSGKTDTQYF.

This clonotype was observed at least ten times. The chain is built from TRBV9 and TRBJ2-1; the match to TRBD2 covers 8 bases. In germline, CDR1 is SGDLS, CDR2 YYNGEE. Trimming took 4 bases from V and 4 from J; bases not matched to a gene: 7. The CDR3 is 15 residues long. CDR3 sequence: CASSRREAHYNEQFF. Written as DNA, the CDR3 is TGTGCCAGCAGCAGGCGGGAGGCCCATTACAATGAGCAGTTCTTC.

Ten or more counts support this clonotype. The rearrangement uses TRBV20-1 and TRBJ2-7, with 10 bases that match TRBD2. CDR1 is DFQATT, CDR2 SNEGSKA, per germline (reference sequence). With 4 bases clipped from V and 2 bases from J, the junction kept 2 bases outside the gene matches. The CDR3 covers 13 residues. The CDR3 region has the DNA TGCAGTGCTAACCTAGCGGGGGCCTACGAGCAGTACTTC. Protein: CSANLAGAYEQYF.

By frequency in the sample, this clonotype is medium-sized. The chain recombines TRBV30 with TRBJ1-2, with a tentative D call TRBD1 (5 bases). Trimming took 1 base from V and 2 from J, leaving 11 bases between them. Germline assignment: CDR1 GTSNPN and CDR2 SVGIG (reference sequence). This CDR3 has 14 residues. CDR3 nucleotides: TGTGCCTGGAGTGAAGGGGCACCGAACTATGGCTACACCTTC. This codes for CAWSEGAPNYGYTF.

This clonotype has at least ten counts. J is TRBJ2-5 and V is TRBV27, with a tentative D call TRBD1 (5 bases). Per the germline V gene, CDR1 is MNHEY and CDR2 is SMNVEV (reference sequence). Deletions cut 6 bases from V and 0 bases from J, with 11 bases between. The CDR3 sequence is 14 residues long. For the CDR3, the DNA is TGTGCCAGCAGGGTGACAGCTTACCAAGAGACCCAGTACTTC. It is translated as CASRVTAYQETQYF.

The V and J genes are TRBV20-1 and TRBJ2-7; 8 positions agree with TRBD1. V dropped 3 bases and J dropped 2; count of bases not matched to a gene: 6. CDR3 length: 14 residues. Germline V CDR1 and CDR2: DFQATT, SNEGSKA (reference sequence). CDR3 DNA: TGCAGTGCTAGCCAAGGGACAGGCCCCTACGAGCAGTACTTC. It codes for CSASQGTGPYEQYF.

The chain combines TRBV5-1 with TRBJ2-3, with D hard to call. The CDR3 extends over 11 amino acids. V lost 0 bases and J 5 bases, leaving 1 base between the germline ends. Germline values: CDR1 SGHRS, CDR2 YFSETQ. This CDR3 reads CASSLGDTQYF. The CDR3 nucleotides are TGCGCCAGCAGCTTGGGAGATACGCAGTATTTT.

The genes are TRBV12-3 or TRBV12-4 and TRBJ2-7; TRBD1 matches 7 bases. The V gene end was trimmed by 3 bases and the J gene end by 2 bases; junction bases not matched to a gene: 4. The CDR3 is made up of 14 amino acids. CDR3 amino acids: CASSLTGLAYEQYF. The CDR3 coding sequence is TGTGCCAGCAGTTTGACAGGGCTCGCCTACGAGCAGTACTTC.

This clonotype was detected ten times or more. The chain recombines TRBV7-2 with TRBJ1-5; D unresolved. There are 13 residues in the CDR3. Per germline, CDR1 SGHTA and CDR2 FQGNSA. V was clipped by 1 base and J by 5 bases, with 6 bases between them. The CDR3, as DNA: TGTGCCAGCAGCTTAGGTCGGTATCAGCCCCAGCATTTT. This encodes CASSLGRYQPQHF. Drawing the rest from reference TRBV7-2 and TRBJ1-5, the complete variable domain is GAGVSQSPSNKVTEKGKDVELRCDPISGHTALYWYRQSLGQGLEFLIYFQGNSAPDKSGLPSDRFSAERTGGSVSTLTIQRTQQEDSAVYLCASSLGRYQPQHFGDGTRLSIL.